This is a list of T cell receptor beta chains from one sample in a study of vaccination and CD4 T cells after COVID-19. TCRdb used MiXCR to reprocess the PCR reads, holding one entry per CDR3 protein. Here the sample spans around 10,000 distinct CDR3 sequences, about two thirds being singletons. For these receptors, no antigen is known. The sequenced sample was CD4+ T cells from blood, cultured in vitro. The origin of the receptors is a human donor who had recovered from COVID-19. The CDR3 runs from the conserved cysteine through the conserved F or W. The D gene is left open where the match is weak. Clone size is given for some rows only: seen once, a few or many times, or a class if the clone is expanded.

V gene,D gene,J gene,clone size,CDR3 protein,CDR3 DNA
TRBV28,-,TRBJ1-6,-,CASSLNGRSISPLHF,TGTGCCAGCAGTTTAAACGGAAGATCTATTTCACCCCTCCACTTT
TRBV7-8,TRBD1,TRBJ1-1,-,CASSYRQGRGEAFF,TGTGCCAGCAGCTACCGACAGGGTAGGGGAGAAGCTTTCTTT
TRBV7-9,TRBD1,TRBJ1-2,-,CASSLGQNYGYTF,TGTGCCAGCAGCTTGGGACAGAACTATGGCTACACCTTC
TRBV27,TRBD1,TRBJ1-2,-,CASSSYRGVRLGYTF,TGTGCCAGCAGTTCCTACAGGGGAGTGAGGTTGGGCTACACCTTC
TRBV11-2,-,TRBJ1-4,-,CASSNRVGEKLFF,TGTGCCAGCAGCAACAGGGTTGGGGAAAAACTGTTTTTT
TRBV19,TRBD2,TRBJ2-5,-,CASSITSGRLETQYF,TGTGCCAGTAGTATCACTAGCGGGAGGTTGGAGACCCAGTACTTC
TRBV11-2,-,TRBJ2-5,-,CASSRDVETQYF,TGTGCCAGCAGCCGCGATGTGGAGACCCAGTACTTC
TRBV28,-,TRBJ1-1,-,CASSLVTLGLNTEAFF,TGTGCCAGCAGTTTGGTGACTCTAGGACTGAACACTGAAGCTTTCTTT
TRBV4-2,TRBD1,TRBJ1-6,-,CASSPRTGGSAPLHF,TGTGCCAGCAGCCCCAGGACAGGGGGGTCAGCACCCCTCCACTTT
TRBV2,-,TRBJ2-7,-,CATKRDTDSYEQYF,TGTGCCACAAAGCGGGACACAGACTCCTACGAGCAGTACTTC
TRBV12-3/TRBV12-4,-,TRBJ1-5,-,CASSPGEAGNQPQHF,TGTGCCAGCAGCCCCGGGGAGGCTGGCAATCAGCCCCAGCATTTT
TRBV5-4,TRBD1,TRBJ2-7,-,CASSPPGTGVPYEQYF,TGTGCCAGCAGCCCCCCAGGGACAGGGGTCCCCTACGAGCAGTACTTC
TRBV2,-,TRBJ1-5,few,CASSELGWNQPQHF,TGTGCCAGCAGTGAGTTGGGGTGGAATCAGCCCCAGCATTTT
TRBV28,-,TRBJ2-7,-,CASSSLIEGQYF,TGTGCCAGCAGTTCCCTAATTGAGGGGCAGTACTTC
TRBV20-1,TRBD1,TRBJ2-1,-,CSAREPGQGYNEQFF,TGCAGTGCTAGAGAACCGGGACAGGGCTACAATGAGCAGTTCTTC
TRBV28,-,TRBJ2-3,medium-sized,CASSLALAKVTQYF,TGTGCCAGCAGTTTAGCACTAGCTAAGGTAACGCAGTATTTT
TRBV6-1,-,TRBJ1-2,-,CASSEVLASGYTF,TGTGCCAGCAGTGAAGTGCTGGCTTCCGGCTACACCTTC
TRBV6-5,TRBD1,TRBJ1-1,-,CASSYTRQGLGLGTEAFF,TGTGCCAGCAGTTACACCAGACAGGGGTTAGGCTTAGGCACTGAAGCTTTCTTT
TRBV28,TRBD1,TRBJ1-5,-,CASSLGTGRGQPQHF,TGTGCCAGCAGTTTAGGGACAGGGCGGGGCCAGCCCCAGCATTTT
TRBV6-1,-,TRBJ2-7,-,CASSPALHYEQYF,TGTGCCAGCAGCCCCGCGTTGCACTACGAGCAGTACTTC
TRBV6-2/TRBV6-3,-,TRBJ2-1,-,CASSPLREDDEQFF,TGTGCCAGCAGTCCTCTGCGAGAGGACGATGAGCAGTTCTTC
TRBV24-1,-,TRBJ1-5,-,CATSDGAFGPDQPQHF,TGTGCCACCAGTGATGGGGCCTTCGGGCCAGATCAGCCCCAGCATTTT
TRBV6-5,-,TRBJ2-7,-,CASSSGDTRYEQYF,TGTGCCAGCAGTTCCGGGGACACCCGCTACGAGCAGTACTTC
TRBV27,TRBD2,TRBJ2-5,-,CASSVYLAGAGETQYF,TGTGCCAGCAGTGTCTACTTAGCGGGAGCGGGGGAGACCCAGTACTTC
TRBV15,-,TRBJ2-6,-,CATSEGSYGANVLTF,TGTGCCACCAGCGAAGGGAGTTATGGGGCCAACGTCCTGACTTTC
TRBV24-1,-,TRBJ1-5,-,CATSDPRGDSNQPQHF,TGTGCCACCAGTGACCCGAGAGGGGATAGCAATCAGCCCCAGCATTTT
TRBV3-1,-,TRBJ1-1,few,CASRGGTEAFF,TGTGCCAGCAGGGGTGGCACTGAAGCTTTCTTT
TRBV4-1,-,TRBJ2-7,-,CASSQDLVGRRREQYF,TGCGCCAGCAGCCAAGATCTTGTTGGGCGGCGGCGTGAGCAGTACTTC
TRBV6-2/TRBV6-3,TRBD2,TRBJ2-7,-,CASSYRDYSYEQYF,TGTGCCAGCAGTTACCGGGACTACTCCTACGAGCAGTACTTC
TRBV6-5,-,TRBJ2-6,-,CASSYSIRDSGANVLTF,TGTGCCAGCAGTTACTCGATTCGGGATAGTGGGGCCAACGTCCTGACTTTC
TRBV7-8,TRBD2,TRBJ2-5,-,CASSSGTSGETQYF,TGTGCCAGCAGCAGTGGGACTAGCGGAGAGACCCAGTACTTC
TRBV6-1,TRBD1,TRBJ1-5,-,CASRGRQGGQPQHF,TGTGCCAGCAGGGGACGACAGGGAGGTCAGCCCCAGCATTTT
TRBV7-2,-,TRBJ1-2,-,CASSLSSVDYGYTF,TGTGCCAGCAGCTTATCTAGCGTTGACTATGGCTACACCTTC
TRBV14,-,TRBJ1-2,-,CASSQQFLSGYTF,TGTGCCAGCAGCCAGCAATTCCTCTCTGGCTACACCTTC
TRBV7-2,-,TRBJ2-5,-,CASNPRRAETQYF,TGTGCCAGCAACCCACGGCGGGCAGAGACCCAGTACTTC
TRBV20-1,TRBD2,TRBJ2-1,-,CSAPGLAGVGRQFF,TGCAGTGCCCCTGGACTAGCGGGAGTTGGTCGGCAGTTCTTC
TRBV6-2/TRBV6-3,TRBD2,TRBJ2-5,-,CASSFTSGQETQYF,TGTGCCAGCAGTTTTACTAGCGGACAAGAGACCCAGTACTTC
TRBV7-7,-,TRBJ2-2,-,CASSLVGATGELFF,TGTGCCAGCAGCTTAGTCGGGGCCACCGGGGAGCTGTTTTTT
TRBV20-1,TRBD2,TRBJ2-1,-,CSARGASGRNNEQFF,TGCAGTGCTAGAGGGGCTAGCGGGAGAAACAATGAGCAGTTCTTC
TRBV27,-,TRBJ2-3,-,CASSTYGGGKDTQYF,TGTGCCAGCAGTACTTACGGGGGCGGGAAAGATACGCAGTATTTT
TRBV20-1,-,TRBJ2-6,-,CSASTRAGANVLTF,TGCAGTGCTAGTACCAGGGCGGGGGCCAACGTCCTGACTTTC
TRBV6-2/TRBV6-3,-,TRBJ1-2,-,CASRVPKRANYGYTF,TGTGCCAGCAGAGTACCAAAGCGGGCTAACTATGGCTACACCTTC
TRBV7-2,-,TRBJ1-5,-,CASSLVGNFGPNQPQHF,TGTGCCAGCAGCTTAGTCGGCAATTTTGGTCCGAATCAGCCCCAGCATTTT
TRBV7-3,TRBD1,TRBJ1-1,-,CASSLGDRATEAFF,TGTGCCAGCAGCTTAGGGGACAGGGCCACTGAAGCTTTCTTT
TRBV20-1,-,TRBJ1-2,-,CIMAGLIDYGYTF,TGCATTATGGCAGGGCTAATCGACTATGGCTACACCTTC